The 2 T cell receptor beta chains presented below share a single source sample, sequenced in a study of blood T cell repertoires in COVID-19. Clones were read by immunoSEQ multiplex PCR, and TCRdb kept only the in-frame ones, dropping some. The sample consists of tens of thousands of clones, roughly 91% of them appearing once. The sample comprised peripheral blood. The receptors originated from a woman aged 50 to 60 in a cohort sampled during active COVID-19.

The CDR3 nucleotides read TGTGCCAGCTCACCTTCCCTTACGGGGGTAAGGGAGCCCCAGCATTTT. This encodes CASSPSLTGVREPQHF. This chain links TRBV18 with TRBJ1-5, with D maybe TRBD1 (5 bases). The V end was cut by 3 bases, the J end by 8 bases, with 20 bases between. Germline V gives CDR1 KGHSH, CDR2 LQKENI. This CDR3 has 16 residues.

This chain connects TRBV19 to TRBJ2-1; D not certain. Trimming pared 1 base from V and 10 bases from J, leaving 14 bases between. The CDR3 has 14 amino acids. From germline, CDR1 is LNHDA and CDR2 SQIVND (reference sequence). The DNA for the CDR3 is TGTGCCAGTAGTATAGTCCCCCCTCCCCCCGAGCAGTTCTTC. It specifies CASSIVPPPPEQFF.